The clone carrying this T cell receptor (beta chain) was recorded once. This sample is drawn from a study of blood T cell repertoires in COVID-19. On the study more broadly: Samples came from the United States, Italy and Spain, spanning acute and convalescent COVID-19.

Germline assignment: CDR1 SGHTA and CDR2 FQGNSA. The CDR3 contains 13 residues. V lost 5 bases and J 5 bases, leaving 10 bases between the germline ends. In the authors' methods: Researchers report that nucleated cell counts were estimated from reference gene primer amplification. This table comes from immunoSEQ multiplex PCR, and its TCRdb copy is limited to in-frame clones, with some not included. That table furnishes V, J and clone size, whereas the DNA furnished D and trimming. The sample has roughly 75,000 clones, about four fifths seen once; the top ten hold about 28%. Sequenced material: peripheral blood. This receptor was taken from a man in his 70s with acute or convalescent COVID-19. V and J are TRBV7-2 and TRBJ1-5; D unclear. CDR3 loop: CASSPGGYQPQHF. CDR3 nucleotides: TGTGCCAGCAGCCCCGGCGGATATCAGCCCCAGCATTTT.